This T cell receptor beta chain emerged from a study of T-cell reconstitution after alpha-beta-depleted transplantation in children. The TCRbeta library incorporated unique molecular identifiers. MiXCR, run by TCRdb on the PCR reads, gives a single entry per CDR3 protein. The data contain a few hundred thousand distinct CDR3 sequences, approximately 20% of them singletons. Points on this clonotype: The junction departs from germline at one end; a sequencing error may be responsible.

The CDR3 consists of 13 residues. Per the germline V gene, CDR1 is LNHNV and CDR2 is YYDKDF (reference sequence). The J gene is TRBJ1-1, the V gene TRBV15; D is unresolved. The receptor was derived from a human donor who donated a stem cell graft to a child with acute lymphoblastic leukemia. The sample here was PBMCs from the stem cell graft donor, taken from the stem cell graft. CDR3: CATKFVENTESFF. As DNA, the CDR3 is TGTGCCACCAAATTTGTGGAGAACACTGAATCTTTCTTT. The variable domain in full, completed from reference TRBV15 and TRBJ1-1, reads DAMVIQNPRYQVTQFGKPVTLSCSQTLNHNVMYWYQQKSSQAPKLLFHYYDKDFNNEADTPDNFQSRRPNTSFCFLDIRSPGLGDTAMYLCATKFVENTESFFGQGTRLTVV.